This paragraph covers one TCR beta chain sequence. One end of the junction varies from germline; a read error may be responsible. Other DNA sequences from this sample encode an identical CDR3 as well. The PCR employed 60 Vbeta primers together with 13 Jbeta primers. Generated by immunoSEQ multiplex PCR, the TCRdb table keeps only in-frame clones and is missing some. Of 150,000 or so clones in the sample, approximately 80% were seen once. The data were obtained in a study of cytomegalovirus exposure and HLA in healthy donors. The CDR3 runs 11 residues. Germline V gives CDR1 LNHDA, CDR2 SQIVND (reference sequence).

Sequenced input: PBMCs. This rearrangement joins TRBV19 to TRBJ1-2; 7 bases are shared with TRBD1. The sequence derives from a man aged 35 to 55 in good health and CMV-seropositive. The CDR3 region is CAIQQGYGYTF. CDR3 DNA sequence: TGCGCCATTCAACAGGGGTATGGCTACACCTTC.